This T cell receptor (beta chain) came from a study of blood T cell repertoires in COVID-19. As for the study in general: Sample material is recorded as cDNA or gDNA derived from T cells, B-cell-depleted T cells, or PBMCs.

Under the authors' procedure: Amplification of reference gene primers provided the estimated nucleated cell counts. Generated by immunoSEQ multiplex PCR, the TCRdb table keeps only in-frame clones and is missing some. Clone size and V and J calls were adopted from that table, with D and trimming inferred from the DNA. The sample has hundreds of thousands of clones, over 75% seen once. The V segment lost 6 bases and the J segment 8 bases; nucleotides outside the gene matches: 2. The CDR3 runs 13 residues. Participant age was 18 to 89 years, and participants resided in roughly 24 US areas. The study assigned cohorts using participant-reported clinical history.

The origin of this receptor is a man aged 18 to 30 who had recovered from COVID-19. The sample comprised PBMCs or T cells enriched from blood (not recorded which). The genes are TRBV23-1 and TRBJ1-4, with 11 bases fitting TRBD1. TRBV23-1 is known as an ORF, though its function is uncertain. The CDR3 loop is CASRGTGGEKLFF. CDR3 nucleotides: TGCGCCAGCAGGGGGACAGGGGGGGAAAAACTGTTTTTT.